What follows are 7 T cell receptor beta chains derived from one specimen sequenced in a study of cytomegalovirus exposure and HLA in healthy donors. In the PCR, 60 Vbeta and 13 Jbeta primers were used. Profiled with immunoSEQ multiplex PCR; TCRdb holds only in-frame clones, not every one. In the table there are 200,000 to 250,000 clones, less than 80% of which are singletons. The sequencing sample was made of PBMCs. These receptors were obtained from a girl aged 2-10 years in good health and CMV-seronegative.

The V gene is TRBV18, the J gene TRBJ1-5, with a tentative D call TRBD1 (6 bases). Germline V gives CDR1 KGHSH, CDR2 LQKENI. The V gene lost 1 base and the J gene lost 6 bases, with 10 bases spanning the gap. The CDR3 loop spans 14 amino acids. Here the CDR3 DNA reads TGTGCCAGCTCACCACAGCAGGGGAGTCAGCCCCAGCATTTT. This codes for CASSPQQGSQPQHF.

V gene TRBV14 combines with J gene TRBJ2-7, with 10 bases aligning to TRBD2. Per the germline V gene, CDR1 is SGHDN and CDR2 is FVKESK. V shed 3 bases and J 4 bases; nucleotides not matched to a gene: 6. There are 15 residues in the CDR3. In DNA, the CDR3 is TGTGCCAGCAGCCATAGCGGGGGGCTAAGGTACGAGCAGTACTTC. Its protein product is CASSHSGGLRYEQYF.

V usage is TRBV14 and J usage is TRBJ2-3; tentative D call: TRBD1 (6 bases). V lost 0 bases and J lost 2, with 12 bases in between. The CDR3 is 16 residues long. The germline CDR1 and CDR2 sequences are SGHDN and FVKESK. The CDR3 nucleotides are TGTGCCAGCAGCCAAGAGAGGGGGTGGTTCACAGATACGCAGTATTTT. It yields the protein CASSQERGWFTDTQYF.

The chain is built from TRBV6-5 and TRBJ1-2; D is possibly TRBD1 (5 bases). The CDR3 contains 13 residues. Between the trimmed V and J ends, which lost 4 bases and 5 bases, there was a span of 11 bases. CDR1 and CDR2 from the germline V gene are MNHEY and SVGAGI. The CDR3 nucleotides read TGTGCCAGCAGTTCTGGGGCAGGGTATGGCTACACCTTC. This translates into CASSSGAGYGYTF.

Here the CDR3 DNA reads TGTGCCAGCAGCCCGGGACTAGCGGGGGGGCCTGTTTCAGATACGCAGTATTTT. Protein: CASSPGLAGGPVSDTQYF. This chain joins TRBV5-6 and TRBJ2-3; 16 bases fit TRBD2. The germline CDR1 and CDR2 sequences are SGHDT and YYEEEE. Trimming took 4 bases from V and 4 from J; bases not matched to a gene: 9. There are 18 residues in the CDR3.

This CDR3 is CASSSDPGHSSGNTIYF. DNA for the CDR3: TGTGCCAGCAGCTCCGACCCTGGACACAGCTCTGGAAACACCATATATTTT. The chain uses TRBV7-6 and TRBJ1-3, with D perhaps TRBD1 (5 bases). The CDR3 has 17 amino acids. V was cut by 4 bases and J by 0 bases, with 16 bases left in between. Germline V CDR1 and CDR2: SGHVS, FNYEAQ.

This clone showed up just a few times. This chain joins TRBV30 and TRBJ1-1; D is unresolved. The CDR3 has 10 residues. V gave up 6 bases and J gave up 10 bases, with 12 bases separating them. In germline, CDR1 is GTSNPN, CDR2 SVGIG (reference sequence). In nucleotides, the CDR3 is TGTGCCTGCGACGGGGTCGGAGCTTTCTTT. This encodes CACDGVGAFF. Based on the CDR3 plus reference TRBV30 and TRBJ1-1, the full variable domain is SQTIHQWPATLVQPVGSPLSLECTVEGTSNPNLYWYRQAAGRGLQLLFYSVGIGQISSEVPQNLSASRPQDRQFILSSKKLLLSDSGFYLCACDGVGAFFGQGTRLTVV.